These 10 T cell receptor beta chains came from one sample sequenced in a study of memory B cells and T cells in multiple sclerosis. CFSE-dim autoproliferating and CFSE-high non-proliferating T cells from unstimulated culture were sequenced separately. Replicate wells were pooled after roughly 7 days of stimulus-free culture of some 50 million CFSE-labeled PBMCs. No antigen is known for these receptors. Clones were sequenced by immunoSEQ multiplex PCR, and TCRdb holds only the in-frame ones, with some missing. The data contain 46,000 or so clones, about four fifths of them singletons. The sample taken for sequencing was PBMCs from blood kept in culture. These receptors originate from a human donor with multiple sclerosis.

The V and J genes are TRBV6-5 and TRBJ2-3, with no clear D. The CDR3 runs to 14 residues. Germline CDR1 and CDR2: MNHEY and SVGAGI. V shed 5 bases and J shed 4 bases, with 13 bases lying between them. DNA for the CDR3: TGTGCCAGCAGTCCAGCTTGGGGTTCAGATACGCAGTATTTT. Protein: CASSPAWGSDTQYF.

The rearrangement joins TRBV11-3 to TRBJ2-2; D is perhaps TRBD2 (5 bases). V was pared by 5 bases and J by 4 bases, with 11 bases between. CDR1 is SGHNT and CDR2 is YENEEA in the germline V gene. The CDR3 is made up of 14 amino acids. CDR3 loop: CASSPGTSTGELFF. Here the CDR3 DNA reads TGTGCCAGCAGCCCCGGAACTAGCACCGGGGAGCTGTTTTTT. The whole variable domain, filled in from reference TRBV11-3 and TRBJ2-2, reads EAGVVQSPRYKIIEKKQPVAFWCNPISGHNTLYWYLQNLGQGPELLIRYENEEAVDDSQLPKDRFSAERLKGVDSTLKIQPAELGDSAVYLCASSPGTSTGELFFGEGSRLTVL.

V usage is TRBV18 and J usage is TRBJ1-6; 7 bases fit TRBD1. Germline-derived CDR1 and CDR2 are KGHSH and LQKENI. There are 15 residues in the CDR3. J was trimmed by 9 bases and V by 6 bases; bases with no gene match: 11. The CDR3 region is CASSPGGQDGSPLHF. For the CDR3, the DNA is TGTGCCAGCTCCCCAGGGGGACAAGACGGTTCACCCCTCCACTTT.

The rearrangement links TRBV1 to TRBJ2-2. TRBV1 is shown as a pseudogene. The CDR3 runs 15 residues. CDR3 nucleotide sequence: TGCACCAGCAGCTTCCCGGACGAGTCTCACGGGGAGCTGTTTTTT. Amino acid sequence: CTSSFPDESHGELFF.

This clone turned up a few times. This rearrangement joins TRBV2 to TRBJ2-1; possibly TRBD1 or TRBD2 for D (5 bases each). The ends were cut back, 4 bases at V and 8 bases at J, with 15 bases in the middle. The length of the CDR3 is 14 residues. Germline assignment: CDR1 SNHLY and CDR2 FYNNEI. The CDR3 here is CASSANRDDYEQFF. DNA of the CDR3: TGTGCCAGCAGTGCTAACCGGGACGACTATGAGCAGTTCTTC.

The chain carries TRBV7-8 and TRBJ1-5; D is ambiguous. V dropped 4 bases and J dropped 9 bases, with 13 bases sitting between them. CDR3 length: 13 amino acids. In germline, CDR1 is SGHVS, CDR2 FQNEAQ. The CDR3 spells CASSSQWGRPQHF. CDR3 DNA: TGTGCCAGCAGCTCACAATGGGGTAGGCCCCAGCATTTT.

The CDR3 spells CASSFYSPIDNQPQHF. CDR3 nucleotides: TGTGCCAGCAGCTTTTATTCTCCGATAGACAATCAGCCCCAGCATTTT. This rearrangement joins TRBV5-8 to TRBJ1-5; D ambiguous. Germline CDR1 SGHTS, CDR2 YDEGEE. The ends were cut back, 2 bases at V and 3 bases at J, with 15 bases in the middle. CDR3 length: 16 residues.

The chain carries TRBV30 and TRBJ1-3; D unresolved. Trimming shortened V by 2 bases and J by 0 bases, and 5 bases separated the two germline ends. The CDR3 totals 13 residues. CDR1 and CDR2 (germline): GTSNPN, SVGIG (reference sequence). The chain's CDR3 is CAWSPVSGNTIYF. CDR3 coding DNA: TGTGCCTGGAGTCCCGTCTCTGGAAACACCATATATTTT.

The rearrangement uses TRBV21-1 and TRBJ2-5; the table's TRBD1 call for D was not verified on the DNA. TRBV21-1 is designated a pseudogene. CDR3 length: 15 residues. As DNA, the CDR3 is TGTGCCAGCAGCAAAGAAGGGGGTGGACAAGAGACCCAGTACTTC. Its translation is CASSKEGGGQETQYF.

The J gene is TRBJ2-1, the V gene TRBV7-2; TRBD1 matches 7 bases. The CDR3 extends over 13 amino acids. CDR1 is SGHTA, CDR2 FQGNSA, per germline. Trimming removed 7 bases from V and 4 bases from J; junction bases left unmatched: 4. The CDR3 DNA sequence: TGTGCCAGCACCGCGACAGGGTACAATGAGCAGTTCTTC. This encodes CASTATGYNEQFF.